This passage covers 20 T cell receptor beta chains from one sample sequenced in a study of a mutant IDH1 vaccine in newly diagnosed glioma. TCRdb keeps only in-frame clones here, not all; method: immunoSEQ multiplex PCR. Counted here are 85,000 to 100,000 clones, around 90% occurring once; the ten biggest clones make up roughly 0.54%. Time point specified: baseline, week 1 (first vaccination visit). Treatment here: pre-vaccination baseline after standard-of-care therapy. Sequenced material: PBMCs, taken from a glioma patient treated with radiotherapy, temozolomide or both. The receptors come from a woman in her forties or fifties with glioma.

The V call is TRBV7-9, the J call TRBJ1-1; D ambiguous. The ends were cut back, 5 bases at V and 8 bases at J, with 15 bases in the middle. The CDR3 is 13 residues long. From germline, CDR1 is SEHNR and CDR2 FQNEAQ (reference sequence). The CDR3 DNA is TGTGCCAGCAGCGATGGACGCATGGGAGAAGCTTTCTTT. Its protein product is CASSDGRMGEAFF.

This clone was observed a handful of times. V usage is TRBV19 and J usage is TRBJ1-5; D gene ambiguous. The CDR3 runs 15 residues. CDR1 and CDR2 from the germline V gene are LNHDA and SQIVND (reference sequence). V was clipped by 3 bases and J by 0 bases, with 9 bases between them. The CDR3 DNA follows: TGTGCCAGTAGTATCGGCACAGTTAGCAATCAGCCCCAGCATTTT. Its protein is CASSIGTVSNQPQHF.

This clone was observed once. CDR3 amino acids: CASSIWTGGEQYF. The CDR3, as DNA: TGTGCCAGCAGTATCTGGACAGGGGGCGAGCAGTACTTC. The chain combines TRBV6-4 with TRBJ2-7; TRBD1 matches at 10 bases. The V segment lost 5 bases and the J segment 6 bases; nucleotides outside the gene matches: 4. The CDR3 totals 13 residues. The germline CDR1 and CDR2 sequences are MRHNA and SNTAGT.

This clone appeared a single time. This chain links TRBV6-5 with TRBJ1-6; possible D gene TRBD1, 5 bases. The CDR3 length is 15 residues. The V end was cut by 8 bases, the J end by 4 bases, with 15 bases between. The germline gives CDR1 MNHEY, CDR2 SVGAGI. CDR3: CASGPSGWYNSPLHF. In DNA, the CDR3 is TGTGCCAGCGGTCCTTCAGGGTGGTATAATTCACCCCTCCACTTT.

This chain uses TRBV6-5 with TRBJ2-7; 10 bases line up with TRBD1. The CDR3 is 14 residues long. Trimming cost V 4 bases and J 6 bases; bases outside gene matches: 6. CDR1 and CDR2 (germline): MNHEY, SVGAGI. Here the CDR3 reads CASSSTGGTGEQYF. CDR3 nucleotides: TGTGCCAGCAGTTCGACAGGGGGCACGGGCGAGCAGTACTTC.

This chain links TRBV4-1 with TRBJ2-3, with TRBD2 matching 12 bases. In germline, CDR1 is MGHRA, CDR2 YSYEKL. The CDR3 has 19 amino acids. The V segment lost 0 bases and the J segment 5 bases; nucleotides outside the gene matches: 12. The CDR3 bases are TGCGCCAGCAGCCAAGACACTATACTTAGGACTAGCGGGGTAGATACGCAGTATTTT. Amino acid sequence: CASSQDTILRTSGVDTQYF.

The CDR3 DNA reads as TGCGCCAGCAGCTTGGATGCCCCGAACGAGCAGTACTTC. As protein: CASSLDAPNEQYF. V usage is TRBV5-1 and J usage is TRBJ2-7; no firm D call. CDR1 and CDR2 from the germline V gene are SGHRS and YFSETQ. The CDR3 runs 13 residues. Deletions cut 0 bases from V and 5 bases from J, with 9 bases between.

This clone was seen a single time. CDR3 protein: CASSQEGREQYF. In DNA, the CDR3 is TGTGCCAGCAGCCAAGAGGGGAGGGAGCAGTACTTC. The chain uses TRBV5-4 and TRBJ2-7; a possible D gene is TRBD2 (6 bases). Between the trimmed V and J ends, which lost 4 bases and 7 bases, there was a span of 12 bases. CDR3 length: 12 amino acids. Germline V gene data show CDR1 as SGHNT and CDR2 as YYREEE (reference sequence).

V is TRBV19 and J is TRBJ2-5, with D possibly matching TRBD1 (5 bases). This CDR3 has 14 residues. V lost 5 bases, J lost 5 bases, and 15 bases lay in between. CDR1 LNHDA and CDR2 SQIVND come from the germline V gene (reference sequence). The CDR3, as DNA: TGTGCCAGTAGTCTCGTGGGGCGTAGGGAGACCCAGTACTTC. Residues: CASSLVGRRETQYF.

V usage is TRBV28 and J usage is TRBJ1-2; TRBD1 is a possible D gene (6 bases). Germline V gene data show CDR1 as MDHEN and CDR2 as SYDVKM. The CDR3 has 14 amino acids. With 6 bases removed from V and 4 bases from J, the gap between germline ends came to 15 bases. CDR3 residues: CASRFQGRGYGYTF. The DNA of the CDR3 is TGTGCCAGCAGATTCCAGGGGAGAGGCTATGGCTACACCTTC.

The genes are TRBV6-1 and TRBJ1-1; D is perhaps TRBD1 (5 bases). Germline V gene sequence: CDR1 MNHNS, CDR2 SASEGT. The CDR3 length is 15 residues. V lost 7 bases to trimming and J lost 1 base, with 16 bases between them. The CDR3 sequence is CASTLDGAANTEAFF. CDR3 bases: TGTGCCAGCACCCTGGATGGGGCGGCGAACACTGAAGCTTTCTTT.

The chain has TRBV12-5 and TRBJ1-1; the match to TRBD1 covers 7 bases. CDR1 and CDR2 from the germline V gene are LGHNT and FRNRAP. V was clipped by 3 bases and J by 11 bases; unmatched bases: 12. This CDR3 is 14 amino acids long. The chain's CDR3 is CASGFEGAGSNAFF. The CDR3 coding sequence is TGTGCTAGTGGTTTCGAGGGGGCGGGGAGCAATGCTTTCTTT.

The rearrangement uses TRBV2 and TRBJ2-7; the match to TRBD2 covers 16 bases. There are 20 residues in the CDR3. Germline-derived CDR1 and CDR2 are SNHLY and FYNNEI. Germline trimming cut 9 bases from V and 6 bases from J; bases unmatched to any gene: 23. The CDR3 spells CARAARPGTSGRADPGEQYF. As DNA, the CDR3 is TGTGCCAGAGCGGCTCGACCGGGGACTAGCGGGAGGGCCGACCCAGGCGAGCAGTACTTC.

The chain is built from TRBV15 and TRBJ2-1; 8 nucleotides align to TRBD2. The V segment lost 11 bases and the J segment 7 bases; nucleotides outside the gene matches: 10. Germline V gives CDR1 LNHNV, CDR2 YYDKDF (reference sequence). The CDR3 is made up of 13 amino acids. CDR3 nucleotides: TGTGCCGCGGCTAGCGGGCCAAAGAATGAGCAGTTCTTC. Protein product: CAAASGPKNEQFF.

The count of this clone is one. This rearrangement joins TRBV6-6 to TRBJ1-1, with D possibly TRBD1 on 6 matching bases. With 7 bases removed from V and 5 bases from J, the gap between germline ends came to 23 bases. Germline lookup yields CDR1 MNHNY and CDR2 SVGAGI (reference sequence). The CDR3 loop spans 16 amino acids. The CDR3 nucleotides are TGTGCCAGCACTTTACAGGGATTGGGTCGGGGTACTGAAGCTTTCTTT. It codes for CASTLQGLGRGTEAFF.

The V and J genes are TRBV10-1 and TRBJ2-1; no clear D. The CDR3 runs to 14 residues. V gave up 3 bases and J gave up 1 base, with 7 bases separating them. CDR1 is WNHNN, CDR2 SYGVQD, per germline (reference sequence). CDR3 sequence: CASSEGASYNEQFF. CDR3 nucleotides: TGCGCCAGCAGTGAAGGAGCTTCCTACAATGAGCAGTTCTTC.

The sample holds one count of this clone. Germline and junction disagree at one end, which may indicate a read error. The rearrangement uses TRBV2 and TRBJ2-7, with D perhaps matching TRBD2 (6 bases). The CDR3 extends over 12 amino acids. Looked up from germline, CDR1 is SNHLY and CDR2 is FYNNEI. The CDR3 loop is CASSESPSVPDF. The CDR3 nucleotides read TGTGCCAGCAGTGAAAGCCCTAGCGTGCCTGACTTC. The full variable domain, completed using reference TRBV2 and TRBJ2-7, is EPEVTQTPSHQVTQMGQEVILRCVPISNHLYFYWYRQILGQKVEFLVSFYNNEISEKSEIFDDQFSVERPDGSNFTLKIRSTKLEDSAMYFCASSESPSVPDFGPGTRLTVT.

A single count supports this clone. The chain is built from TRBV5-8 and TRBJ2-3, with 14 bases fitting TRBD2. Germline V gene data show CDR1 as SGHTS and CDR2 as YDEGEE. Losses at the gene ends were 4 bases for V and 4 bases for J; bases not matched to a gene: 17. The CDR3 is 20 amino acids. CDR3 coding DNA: TGTGCCAGCAGCCCCCGTTTCGGGACTAGCGGGAGAGGTGGGTCAGATACGCAGTATTTT. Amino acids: CASSPRFGTSGRGGSDTQYF. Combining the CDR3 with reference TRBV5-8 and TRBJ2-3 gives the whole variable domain EAGVTQSPTHLIKTRGQQATLRCSPISGHTSVYWYQQALGLGLQFLLWYDEGEERNRGNFPPRFSGRQFPNYSSELNVNALELEDSALYLCASSPRFGTSGRGGSDTQYFGPGTRLTVL.

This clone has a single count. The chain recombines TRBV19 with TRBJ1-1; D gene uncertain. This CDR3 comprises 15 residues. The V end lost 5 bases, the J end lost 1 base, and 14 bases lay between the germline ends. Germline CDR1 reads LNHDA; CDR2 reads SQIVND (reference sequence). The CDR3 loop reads CASSRVPSGNTEAFF. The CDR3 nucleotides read TGTGCCAGTAGTCGGGTCCCCTCGGGGAACACTGAAGCTTTCTTT. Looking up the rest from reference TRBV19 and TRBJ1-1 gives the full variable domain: DGGITQSPKYLFRKEGQNVTLSCEQNLNHDAMYWYRQDPGQGLRLIYYSQIVNDFQKGDIAEGYSVSREKKESFPLTVTSAQKNPTAFYLCASSRVPSGNTEAFFGQGTRLTVV.

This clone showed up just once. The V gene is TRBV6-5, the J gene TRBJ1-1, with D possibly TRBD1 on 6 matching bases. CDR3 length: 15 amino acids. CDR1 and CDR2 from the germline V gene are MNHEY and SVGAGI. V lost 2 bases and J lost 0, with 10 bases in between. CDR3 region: CASSYLRGMNTEAFF. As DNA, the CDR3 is TGTGCCAGCAGTTACCTCAGGGGTATGAACACTGAAGCTTTCTTT.